The 20 T cell receptor beta chains reported below all come from one sample, sequenced in a study of blood T cell repertoires in COVID-19. Profiled with immunoSEQ multiplex PCR; TCRdb holds only in-frame clones, not every one. The sample consists of some 76,000 clones, around nine tenths of them appearing once. Sample: peripheral blood. All receptors derive from a human donor in a cohort sampled during active COVID-19.

The chain is built from TRBV5-4 and TRBJ2-7, with D maybe TRBD1 (5 bases). The CDR3 loop spans 16 amino acids. V gave up 3 bases and J gave up 7 bases, with 23 bases separating them. Germline V gives CDR1 SGHNT, CDR2 YYREEE (reference sequence). The CDR3 nucleotides read TGTGCCAGCAGCTCAGCTTTCCGGACAAAAGTAGGAGAGCAGTACTTC. Encoded protein: CASSSAFRTKVGEQYF.

The chain carries TRBV10-2 and TRBJ1-2; 7 bases match TRBD1. The V and J ends lost 4 bases and 4 bases, in that order; junction bases with no gene match: 3. CDR3 size: 13 residues. Per the germline V gene, CDR1 is WSHSY and CDR2 is SAAADI. The chain's CDR3 is CASSGGQTYGYTF. CDR3 DNA sequence: TGCGCCAGCAGTGGGGGACAGACCTATGGCTACACCTTC.

The chain carries TRBV5-1 and TRBJ2-7, with D perhaps matching TRBD1 (6 bases). Trimming removed 4 bases from V and 0 bases from J, with 11 bases in between. The germline CDR1 and CDR2 sequences are SGHRS and YFSETQ. This CDR3 has 14 residues. CDR3 nucleotides: TGCGCCAGCAGCCCGGACAGTCCCTCCTACGAGCAGTACTTC. Residues: CASSPDSPSYEQYF.

The chain is built from TRBV6-2 or TRBV6-3 and TRBJ1-2; 7 bases are shared with TRBD1. There are 13 residues in the CDR3. Germline CDR1 reads MNHEY; CDR2 reads SVGEGT. After removal of 6 bases from V and 5 bases from J, the junction contained 6 bases not matched to a gene. CDR3 sequence (DNA): TGTGCCAGCAGCTTACAGGGGCCATATGGCTACACCTTC. Its protein product is CASSLQGPYGYTF.

The J gene is TRBJ2-7, the V gene TRBV27, with D hard to call. The CDR3 sequence is 11 residues long. V was pared by 3 bases and J by 3 bases, with 3 bases between. The germline gives CDR1 MNHEY, CDR2 SMNVEV (reference sequence). The CDR3 is CASSFGYEQYF. The DNA of the CDR3 is TGTGCCAGCAGTTTCGGCTACGAGCAGTACTTC.

The rearrangement joins TRBV7-8 to TRBJ2-5; D might be TRBD1 (7 bases). The germline V gene encodes CDR1 SGHVS and CDR2 FQNEAQ. The CDR3 spans 14 residues. The ends were cut back, 5 bases at V and 1 base at J, with 11 bases in the middle. Written as DNA, the CDR3 is TGTGCCAGCAGCCGCGGGACAGTCCAAGAGACCCAGTACTTC. Translating gives CASSRGTVQETQYF. Complete variable domain (other parts from reference TRBV7-8 and TRBJ2-5): GAGVSQSPRYKVAKRGQDVALRCDPISGHVSLFWYQQALGQGPEFLTYFQNEAQLDKSGLPSDRFFAERPEGSVSTLKIQRTQQEDSAVYLCASSRGTVQETQYFGPGTRLLVL.

The chain links TRBV3-1 (or the pseudogene TRBV3-2) to TRBJ1-1, with D maybe TRBD1 (6 bases). V was shortened by 3 bases and J by 4 bases, with 9 bases between the two germline ends. CDR3 size: 13 residues. Germline V lookup: CDR1 LGHDT, CDR2 YNNKEL (reference sequence). The CDR3 region is CASSQRGGTEAFF. For the CDR3, the DNA is TGTGCCAGCAGCCAGAGAGGGGGCACTGAAGCTTTCTTT.

The chain uses TRBV3-1 (or the pseudogene TRBV3-2) and TRBJ2-5, with TRBD2 identical over 11 bases. The V gene's germline CDR1 is LGHDT and CDR2 YNNKEL (reference sequence). With V trimmed by 3 bases and J by 2 bases, 5 bases remained unmatched. The CDR3 runs 16 residues. CDR3 nucleotide sequence: TGTGCCAGCAGCCACTGGGTAGCGGGGGGGCAAGAGACCCAGTACTTC. Encoded protein: CASSHWVAGGQETQYF.

The chain carries TRBV6-2 or TRBV6-3 and TRBJ1-4; no clear D. V was trimmed by 6 bases and J by 2 bases, leaving 10 bases between them. Per the germline V gene, CDR1 is MNHEY and CDR2 is SVGEGT. This CDR3 has 14 residues. In DNA form, the CDR3 reads TGTGCCAGCAGCTGGACTGCGACTAATGAAAAACTGTTTTTT. Its protein is CASSWTATNEKLFF.

The J gene is TRBJ2-6, the V gene TRBV30; 7 bases are shared with TRBD1. The V segment lost 5 bases and the J segment 0 bases; nucleotides outside the gene matches: 10. Germline loops: CDR1 GTSNPN, CDR2 SVGIG (reference sequence). The CDR3 runs to 17 residues. CDR3 nucleotides: TGTGCCTGGCCCTACCCGAACAGGGGCTCTGGGGCCAACGTCCTGACTTTC. Protein product: CAWPYPNRGSGANVLTF.

The V call is TRBV7-3, the J call TRBJ2-2; tentatively, D is TRBD1 (6 bases). CDR3 length equals 14 residues. V lost 0 bases and J 6 bases, leaving 8 bases between the germline ends. The V gene's germline CDR1 is SGHTA and CDR2 FQGTGA. The CDR3 here is CASSLTSGAGELFF. The CDR3 DNA reads as TGTGCCAGCAGCTTAACGTCAGGGGCCGGGGAGCTGTTTTTT.

CDR3 protein: CASSVDRGDSPLHF. In nucleotides, the CDR3 is TGTGCCAGCAGCGTCGACAGGGGAGATTCACCCCTCCACTTT. V usage is TRBV5-6 and J usage is TRBJ1-6; 8 nucleotides align to TRBD1. Germline V gene sequence: CDR1 SGHDT, CDR2 YYEEEE. The CDR3 runs 14 residues. Trimming cost V 4 bases and J 8 bases; bases outside gene matches: 5.

V is TRBV5-1 and J is TRBJ1-2; 7 positions match TRBD1. The germline V gene encodes CDR1 SGHRS and CDR2 YFSETQ. V gave up 0 bases and J gave up 6 bases; unmatched junction bases: 8. This CDR3 is 15 amino acids long. CDR3 protein: CASSLDRGALDGYTF. The DNA for the CDR3 is TGCGCCAGCAGCTTGGACAGGGGAGCACTAGATGGCTACACCTTC.

This sequence joins TRBV28 and TRBJ2-7; a weak D match, TRBD2 (6 bases). The length of the CDR3 is 14 residues. V lost 7 bases and J 5 bases, leaving 18 bases between the germline ends. Germline V gene lookup returns CDR1 MDHEN and CDR2 SYDVKM. In DNA form, the CDR3 reads TGTGCCAGCATAGGAGCGGGTCTAGCAGACGAGCAGTACTTC. Translation gives CASIGAGLADEQYF.

The V and J genes are TRBV5-1 and TRBJ1-6; 9 bases fit TRBD1. The CDR3 sequence is 15 residues long. Looked up from germline, CDR1 is SGHRS and CDR2 is YFSETQ. After removal of 2 bases from V and 14 bases from J, the junction contained 11 bases not matched to a gene. The CDR3 DNA is TGCGCCAGCAGCTTCGGGACAGGGTTTATGGAAACCCTCCACTTT. It translates to CASSFGTGFMETLHF.

In this sample, this clone turned up a few times. This chain links TRBV11-2 with TRBJ2-7, with unresolved D. Per germline, CDR1 SGHAT and CDR2 FQNNGV. The CDR3 is made up of 14 amino acids. V lost 6 bases, J lost 5 bases, and 17 bases lay in between. CDR3 region: CASSIRVMVDEQYF. CDR3 DNA: TGTGCCAGCAGTATTCGGGTGATGGTGGACGAGCAGTACTTC.

The V and J genes are TRBV9 and TRBJ2-5; TRBD1 is a possible D gene (5 bases). V was shortened by 0 bases and J by 5 bases, with 14 bases between the two germline ends. Germline V gene lookup returns CDR1 SGDLS and CDR2 YYNGEE. The CDR3 spans 15 residues. The CDR3 reads CASSVAGAGMETQYF. The CDR3 nucleotides are TGTGCCAGCAGCGTAGCTGGTGCAGGGATGGAGACCCAGTACTTC.

V gene TRBV7-2 combines with J gene TRBJ2-5; D remains unclear. The V end was cut by 0 bases, the J end by 0 bases, with 5 bases between. The CDR3 contains 14 residues. The germline CDR1 and CDR2 sequences are SGHTA and FQGNSA. The CDR3 here is CASSLAGNQETQYF. DNA of the CDR3: TGTGCCAGCAGCTTAGCTGGCAACCAAGAGACCCAGTACTTC.

The chain employs TRBV6-5 and TRBJ2-2, with TRBD1 as a possible D gene (6 bases). V was cut by 6 bases and J by 3 bases, with 14 bases left in between. The length of the CDR3 is 15 residues. From germline, CDR1 is MNHEY and CDR2 SVGAGI. CDR3 residues: CASRTDRHHTGELFF. CDR3 nucleotides: TGTGCCAGCAGAACGGACAGACACCACACCGGGGAGCTGTTTTTT.

With regard to this clone: One end of the junction is discordant with germline, which a read error may explain. The chain combines TRBV6-1 with TRBJ2-7, with D perhaps TRBD2 (5 bases). CDR1 and CDR2 (germline): MNHNS, SASEGT. The CDR3 extends over 12 amino acids. The CDR3 loop reads CASSERAESMDF. CDR3 nucleotides: TGTGCCAGCAGTGAGCGGGCGGAATCCATGGACTTC.